This is a list of T cell receptor beta chains from one sample in a study of regulatory T cells. The assay was immunoSEQ multiplex PCR, and TCRdb's table has in-frame clones only and misses some. The repertoire holds over 9,000 clones, with nearly 85% as singletons. Sample: CD8+ T cells sorted from blood. All receptors derive from a person aged 18 to 30 with CD3G deficiency. CDR3s include the opening cysteine and the closing phenylalanine or tryptophan. D genes are given only for firm matches. The size field is filled for only some rows; it gives once, few, many or a size class.

D: .; V: TRBV6-1; size: .; J: TRBJ1-1; DNA: TGTGCCAGCAGTGAAATCGGCACTGAAGCTTTCTTT; CDR3: CASSEIGTEAFF
D: .; V: TRBV5-1; size: .; J: TRBJ2-1; DNA: TGCGCCAGCAGCTTGAGGCAGTTCGATGAGCAGTTCTTC; CDR3: CASSLRQFDEQFF
D: .; V: TRBV6-6; size: few; J: TRBJ2-1; DNA: TGTGCCAGCCGGGTCCCTCCTAACAATGAGCAGTTCTTC; CDR3: CASRVPPNNEQFF
D: .; V: TRBV6-1; size: few; J: TRBJ2-7; DNA: TGTGCCAGCAGTGGGGCGGTGAGGGGGGCAAGCTACGAGCAGTACTTC; CDR3: CASSGAVRGASYEQYF
D: .; V: TRBV28; size: .; J: TRBJ2-1; DNA: TGTGCCAGCAGTGGCCAGACTAGAAATGAGCAGTTCTTC; CDR3: CASSGQTRNEQFF
D: TRBD1; V: TRBV5-1; size: .; J: TRBJ2-1; DNA: TGCGCCAGCAGCTCATCAGGACAGGGGGGTGAGCAGTTCTTC; CDR3: CASSSSGQGGEQFF
D: .; V: TRBV6-6; size: .; J: TRBJ2-7; DNA: TGTGCCAGCAGTTACTCACCGGAAGGGCTCGGGGAGCAGTACTTC; CDR3: CASSYSPEGLGEQYF
D: TRBD2; V: TRBV28; size: once; J: TRBJ2-1; DNA: TGTGCCAGCAGTTTAGTAGCGGGAGGGCACGAGCAGTTCTTC; CDR3: CASSLVAGGHEQFF
D: .; V: TRBV4-1; size: .; J: TRBJ1-2; DNA: TGCGCCAGCAGCCAAGATTACGGGGGTGGCTACACCTTC; CDR3: CASSQDYGGGYTF
D: .; V: TRBV7-8; size: .; J: TRBJ2-7; DNA: TGTGCCAGCAGCTTATTCCCCGGCCGCGAGCAGTACTTC; CDR3: CASSLFPGREQYF
D: .; V: TRBV28; size: .; J: TRBJ2-3; DNA: TGTGCCAGCAGTTTAAACCCCGGGGTGTCAGATACGCAGTATTTT; CDR3: CASSLNPGVSDTQYF
D: .; V: TRBV19; size: few; J: TRBJ1-4; DNA: TGTGCCAGTAGTATAGTAGGAGGGCCCGGCGCAAAACTGTTTTTT; CDR3: CASSIVGGPGAKLFF
D: TRBD2; V: TRBV7-9; size: .; J: TRBJ2-1; DNA: TGTGCCAGCAGCCCCAGCTTCGGCGGGGGGTACAATGAGCAGTTCTTC; CDR3: CASSPSFGGGYNEQFF
D: .; V: TRBV11-2; size: few; J: TRBJ1-1; DNA: TGTGCCAGCAGCTTAGGGCTGAACACTGAAGCTTTCTTT; CDR3: CASSLGLNTEAFF
D: TRBD1; V: TRBV11-2; size: .; J: TRBJ1-2; DNA: TGTGCCAGCAGCTTAAGACCGGGACAGGTTGACTACACCTTC; CDR3: CASSLRPGQVDYTF
D: .; V: TRBV6-1; size: .; J: TRBJ2-7; DNA: TGTGCCAGCAGTAGGCCCGGGAACTACGAGCAGTACTTC; CDR3: CASSRPGNYEQYF
D: .; V: TRBV6-1; size: once; J: TRBJ2-3; DNA: TGTGCCAGCAGTGCCAGCCTTGATACGCAGTATTTT; CDR3: CASSASLDTQYF
D: .; V: TRBV5-8; size: .; J: TRBJ1-5; DNA: TGTGCCAGCAGCTCGGACAGGCCCCAGCATTTT; CDR3: CASSSDRPQHF
D: .; V: TRBV28; size: .; J: TRBJ2-7; DNA: TGTGCCAGCAGTTTCGGGGGGCCCTACGAGCAGTACTTC; CDR3: CASSFGGPYEQYF
D: .; V: TRBV28; size: .; J: TRBJ2-7; DNA: TGTGCCAGCAGTTCACCTTTGAAGGGAACCTACGAGCAGTACTTC; CDR3: CASSSPLKGTYEQYF
D: TRBD2; V: TRBV28; size: .; J: TRBJ2-7; DNA: TGTGCCAGCAGTTTACGAGCGGGGGACGAGCAGTACTTC; CDR3: CASSLRAGDEQYF
D: TRBD1; V: TRBV6-1; size: .; J: TRBJ1-1; DNA: TGTGCCAGCAGTGCCCGGGGACAGGGGGACACTGAAGCTTTCTTT; CDR3: CASSARGQGDTEAFF
D: .; V: TRBV6-1; size: .; J: TRBJ2-7; DNA: TGTGCCAGCAGTGAAGCAGGATACCCACCCTACGAGCAGTACTTC; CDR3: CASSEAGYPPYEQYF
D: .; V: TRBV7-9; size: .; J: TRBJ1-1; DNA: TGTGCCAGCAGGGCCCCTACGGGCACTGAAGCTTTCTTT; CDR3: CASRAPTGTEAFF
D: .; V: TRBV13; size: .; J: TRBJ2-7; DNA: TGTGCCAGCAGCAAGGACGCATCCTACGAGCAGTACTTC; CDR3: CASSKDASYEQYF
D: .; V: TRBV14; size: .; J: TRBJ1-5; DNA: TGTGCCAGCAGCCACCGGGACCCTTTCTATAGCAATCAGCCCCAGCATTTT; CDR3: CASSHRDPFYSNQPQHF
D: .; V: TRBV5-1; size: .; J: TRBJ1-1; DNA: TGCGCCAGCAGCTTGGGGCAGGGCGGGACTGAAGCTTTCTTT; CDR3: CASSLGQGGTEAFF
D: .; V: TRBV5-1; size: .; J: TRBJ2-7; DNA: TGCGCCAGCAGCTTGCAGGGATCAGGAGAGCAGTACTTC; CDR3: CASSLQGSGEQYF
D: TRBD2; V: TRBV6-1; size: .; J: TRBJ2-7; DNA: TGTGCCACAGTAACCGGGACTAGCGGGAGTCGGCAGTACTTC; CDR3: CATVTGTSGSRQYF
D: .; V: TRBV6-1; size: once; J: TRBJ2-7; DNA: TGTGCCAGCAGAATTACAGGGTTCCACGAGCAGTACTTC; CDR3: CASRITGFHEQYF
D: .; V: TRBV9; size: once; J: TRBJ2-6; DNA: TGTGCCAGCAGTCGCTTGGGGTGGTCCAACGTCCTGACTTTC; CDR3: CASSRLGWSNVLTF
D: .; V: TRBV6-5; size: .; J: TRBJ2-7; DNA: TGTGCCAGCAGTGAAGGGGGCGAGCAGTACTTC; CDR3: CASSEGGEQYF
D: .; V: TRBV10-2; size: once; J: TRBJ1-1; DNA: TGCGCCAGCAGTGAGTTTGGAAGGATGAACACTGAAGCTTTCTTT; CDR3: CASSEFGRMNTEAFF
D: TRBD2; V: TRBV28; size: .; J: TRBJ2-1; DNA: TGTGCCAGCAGTTTACACGGGAGGGGTAACAATGAGCAGTTCTTC; CDR3: CASSLHGRGNNEQFF
D: TRBD1; V: TRBV28; size: .; J: TRBJ2-7; DNA: TGTGCCAGCAGTTACGGGACAGTCGGGTACGAGCAGTACTTC; CDR3: CASSYGTVGYEQYF
D: TRBD1; V: TRBV28; size: .; J: TRBJ1-5; DNA: TGTGCCAGCAGTGCCCGACAGGGGTTAAGCAATCAGCCCCAGCATTTT; CDR3: CASSARQGLSNQPQHF
D: .; V: TRBV9; size: .; J: TRBJ2-2; DNA: TGTGCCAGCAGCGTAGTGGACGGGGAGCTGTTTTTT; CDR3: CASSVVDGELFF
D: .; V: TRBV6-6; size: .; J: TRBJ1-1; DNA: TGTGCCAGCAGTTACGGGGCGGTCGAAGCTTTCTTT; CDR3: CASSYGAVEAFF
D: .; V: TRBV11-2; size: .; J: TRBJ2-7; DNA: TGTGCCAGCAGCCGCGGTCTGGGTAGGGCCTACGAGCAGTACTTC; CDR3: CASSRGLGRAYEQYF
D: .; V: TRBV12-2; size: .; J: TRBJ2-7; DNA: TGTGCAAGTCGCTTAGTCCGGGGGGGAGACTACGAGCAGTACTTC; CDR3: CASRLVRGGDYEQYF
D: .; V: TRBV20-1; size: once; J: TRBJ1-2; DNA: TGCAGTGCTAGAGATCTAAATGGCTACACCTTC; CDR3: CSARDLNGYTF
D: .; V: TRBV11-2; size: .; J: TRBJ2-7; DNA: TGTGCCAGCAGCTTAGATTTAGGACAGAATGTTTACGAGCAGTACTTC; CDR3: CASSLDLGQNVYEQYF
D: .; V: TRBV7-9; size: .; J: TRBJ2-7; DNA: TGTGCCAGCAGCTCTGCTCTCTCCTACGAGCAGTACTTC; CDR3: CASSSALSYEQYF
D: TRBD1; V: TRBV6-1; size: .; J: TRBJ2-7; DNA: TGTGCCAGTAACCCGACAGGGACCTACGAGCAGTACTTC; CDR3: CASNPTGTYEQYF
D: TRBD1; V: TRBV6-1; size: .; J: TRBJ1-1; DNA: TGTGCCAGCAGCGTGACAGGGTACACTGAAGCTTTCTTT; CDR3: CASSVTGYTEAFF
D: .; V: TRBV20-1; size: .; J: TRBJ2-5; DNA: TGCAGTGCGCCCTGGGGGGAGACCCAGTACTTC; CDR3: CSAPWGETQYF
D: TRBD2; V: TRBV27; size: .; J: TRBJ2-7; DNA: TGTGCCAGCAGACAAGCGGGGGTCTCCGAGCAGTACTTC; CDR3: CASRQAGVSEQYF
D: .; V: TRBV28; size: once; J: TRBJ1-1; DNA: TGTGCCAGCAGTCTCTCAGTGAACACTGAAGCTTTCTTT; CDR3: CASSLSVNTEAFF
D: .; V: TRBV28; size: .; J: TRBJ2-7; DNA: TGTGCCAGCAGCGGACGCGGACTTTACGAGCAGTACTTC; CDR3: CASSGRGLYEQYF
D: TRBD1; V: TRBV19; size: .; J: TRBJ1-1; DNA: TGTGCCAGTAGTATGGGACAGGGGATCACTGAAGCTTTCTTT; CDR3: CASSMGQGITEAFF
D: .; V: TRBV7-9; size: .; J: TRBJ2-3; DNA: TGTGCCAGCAGCCAGAGCAACCGGGATACGCAGTATTTT; CDR3: CASSQSNRDTQYF
D: .; V: TRBV5-1; size: .; J: TRBJ1-1; DNA: TGCGCCAGCAGCTTGGACGGGGACACTGAAGCTTTCTTT; CDR3: CASSLDGDTEAFF